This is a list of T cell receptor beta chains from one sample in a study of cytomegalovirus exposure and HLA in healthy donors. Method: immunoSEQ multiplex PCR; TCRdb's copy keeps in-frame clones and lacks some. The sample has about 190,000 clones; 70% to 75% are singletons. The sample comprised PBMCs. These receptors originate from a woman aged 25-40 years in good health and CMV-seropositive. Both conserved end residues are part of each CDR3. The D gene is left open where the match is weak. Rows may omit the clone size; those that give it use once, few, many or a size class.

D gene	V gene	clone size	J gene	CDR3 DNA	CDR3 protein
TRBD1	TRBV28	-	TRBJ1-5	TGTGCCAGCAGTTTGTTACTCCGGGACAGGGGGAATCAGCCCCAGCATTTT	CASSLLLRDRGNQPQHF
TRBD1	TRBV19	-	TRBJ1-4	TGTGCCAGTAGTACCCACAGGGGGCGAACTAATGAAAAACTGTTTTTT	CASSTHRGRTNEKLFF
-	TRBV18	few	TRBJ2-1	TGTGCCAGCTCACCACCGGAGCAGCCACGGGCCTACAATGAGCAGTTCTTC	CASSPPEQPRAYNEQFF
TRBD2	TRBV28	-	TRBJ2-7	TGTGCCAGCAGTTTCGGCGGGAGCTTCTCCTACGAGCAGTACTTC	CASSFGGSFSYEQYF
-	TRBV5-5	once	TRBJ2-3	TGTGCCAGCAGCTTCGAGAGCACAGATACGCAGTATTTT	CASSFESTDTQYF
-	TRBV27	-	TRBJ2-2	TGTGCCAGCAGTTTAATGGCTTACTACGGGGAGCTGTTTTTT	CASSLMAYYGELFF
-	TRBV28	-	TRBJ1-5	TGTGCCACCCGACGGGGGGAAGATGGGCCCCAGCATTTT	CATRRGEDGPQHF
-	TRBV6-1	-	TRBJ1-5	TGTGCCAGCAGGGACATCCGCAATCAGCCCCAGCATTTT	CASRDIRNQPQHF
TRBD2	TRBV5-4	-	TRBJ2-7	TGTGCCAGCAGCCTTAGCGGGAGAGTCTACGAGCAGTACTTC	CASSLSGRVYEQYF
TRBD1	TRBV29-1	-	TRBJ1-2	TGCAGCGTTGAGATCCAGGGGGTTTCATATGGCTACACCTTC	CSVEIQGVSYGYTF
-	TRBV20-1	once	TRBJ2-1	TGCAGTGCTAGACGCAATGAGCAGTTCTTC	CSARRNEQFF
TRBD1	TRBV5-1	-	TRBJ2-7	TGCGCCAGCAGACTAGACAGGGGGCTGTACTACGAGCAGTACTTC	CASRLDRGLYYEQYF
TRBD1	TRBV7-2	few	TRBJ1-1	TGTGCCAGCAGCGGGGCGACAGGGTGGAACACTGAAGCTTTCTTT	CASSGATGWNTEAFF
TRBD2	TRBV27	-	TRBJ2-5	TGTGCCAGCAGTTCTGGACTAGCGGGACGCGTGACCCAGTACTTC	CASSSGLAGRVTQYF
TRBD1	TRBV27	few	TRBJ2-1	TGTGCCAGCAGTTCCCCGGACAGGGGGCATCAATACAATGAGCAGTTCTTC	CASSSPDRGHQYNEQFF
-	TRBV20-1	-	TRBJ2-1	TGCAGTGCGGTGAGCGGTGAGCAGTTCTTC	CSAVSGEQFF